What follows describes a single T cell receptor beta chain. What it binds is not known. This CDR3 has 15 amino acids. Germline CDR1 MNHEY, CDR2 SMNVEV (reference sequence). Healthy Caucasian individuals from Russia aged about 6 to 100 were enrolled as donors. These data belong to a study of blood T cells in healthy people across ages. Study-wide points: Significant beta diversity loss was already apparent by age roughly 38, declining roughly linearly.

Then a second PCR, running about 6 to 11 cycles, was carried out with a sample-barcoded 5' primer and a J-beta primer mix. TCRdb processed the 5' RACE reads anew with MiXCR; each CDR3 protein has one entry. The table shows under 2 million distinct CDR3 sequences, with about 35% occurring only once. The TCR was taken from a woman aged 25 to 39 in good health. The chain links TRBV27 to TRBJ2-5; D might be TRBD2 (6 bases). The assigned J gene may be wrong: the sequence end matches TRBJ2-7 better. The sample was blood. CDR3 residues: CASSLSGGHLYEQYF. The CDR3, as DNA: TGTGCCAGCAGTTTATCGGGAGGTCATCTCTACGAGCAGTACTTC.